Below are 5 T cell receptor beta chains sequenced from a single sample in a study of T cell repertoires in cytomegalovirus infection. TCRdb itself ran the reads through MiXCR, one entry per CDR3 protein. Counted here are 200,000 or so distinct CDR3 sequences, roughly 19% occurring once; the ten biggest clones make up just under 3%. Sequencing used PBMCs. The receptors originated from a human donor in good health (CMV status not recorded). Some clones in this sample may be carry-over from other donors' samples.

Ten or more counts support this clonotype. V is TRBV7-2 and J is TRBJ1-5; D remains unclear. V dropped 1 base and J dropped 6 bases, with 13 bases sitting between them. The V gene's germline CDR1 is SGHTA and CDR2 FQGNSA. CDR3 length: 15 amino acids. CDR3 sequence reads: CASSLVGGNRQPQHF. In DNA, the CDR3 is TGTGCCAGCAGCTTAGTCGGCGGCAATCGTCAGCCCCAGCATTTT.

This chain connects TRBV7-9 to TRBJ1-2; D remains unclear. V lost 2 bases, J lost 0 bases, and 7 bases lay in between. CDR3 length equals 14 residues. Germline assignment: CDR1 SEHNR and CDR2 FQNEAQ (reference sequence). For the CDR3, the DNA is TGTGCCAGCAGCTTACAGGCTACTAACTATGGCTACACCTTC. The encoded protein is CASSLQATNYGYTF.

This clonotype was observed a handful of times. The CDR3 DNA reads TGTGCCAGCAGTTACTCGACTAGCGGACGCACAGATACGCAGTATTTT. It encodes CASSYSTSGRTDTQYF. This chain links TRBV6-5 with TRBJ2-3; 9 bases are shared with TRBD2. The CDR3 length is 16 residues. The germline V gene encodes CDR1 MNHEY and CDR2 SVGAGI. The ends lost 0 bases at V and 1 base at J; junction bases unmatched: 2.

This clonotype occurred a few times. J is TRBJ1-6 and V is TRBV4-2; the match to TRBD1 covers 8 bases. Germline CDR1 reads LGHNA; CDR2 reads YNFKEQ. V lost 1 base and J lost 10; bases outside the gene matches: 3. The CDR3 loop spans 14 amino acids. In DNA, the CDR3 is TGTGCCAGCAGCCAAGTCGACAGGGGATCACCCCTCCACTTT. It encodes CASSQVDRGSPLHF.

J is TRBJ2-1 and V is TRBV7-2; 11 positions agree with TRBD2. Trimming at V came to 10 bases and at J to 4 bases, leaving 9 bases not matched to a gene. CDR3 length equals 15 residues. The germline V gene has CDR1 SGHTA and CDR2 FQGNSA. CDR3 coding DNA: TGTGCCAACAGGATAATAGCGGGGGGGTACAATGAGCAGTTCTTC. As protein: CANRIIAGGYNEQFF.